This TCR beta chain comes out of a study of CD8+ T cells in alopecia areata. Across the study: In an open-label trial, patients got 5 to 10 mg tofacitinib twice daily. Study-level results: A great number of expanded lesional clones endured in scalp and blood during tofacitinib. Among the top 100, expanded CD8+ clones were significantly decreased by tofacitinib, as was scalp clonality.

RNA extraction and reverse transcription yielded cDNA as sequencing template. The assay was immunoSEQ multiplex PCR, and TCRdb's table has in-frame clones only and misses some. Here the sample spans 180,000 or so clones, 58% being singletons. With regard to this clone: As yet, its antigen is unknown. Other nucleotide sequences in the sample specify the same CDR3.

The treatment: oral pan-JAK inhibitor, 5-10 mg twice daily. This CDR3 has 13 amino acids. CDR1 LGHNA and CDR2 YSLEER come from the germline V gene. Trimming took 4 bases from V and 8 from J; bases not matched to a gene: 4. The sequencing used CD4+ T cells sorted from blood, collected at week 24, from a patient treated with tofacitinib. The V gene is TRBV4-3, the J gene TRBJ2-1; TRBD2 matches at 8 bases. The TCR originated in a human donor with alopecia areata. CDR3 sequence (DNA): TGCGCCAGCAGCCCAGGACTAGCAGATGAGCAGTTCTTC. Protein sequence: CASSPGLADEQFF.